The 21 T cell receptor beta chains below were found in one sample sequenced in a study of blood T cell repertoires in COVID-19. Some clones are missing from TCRdb's copy, which holds only in-frame ones; the method was immunoSEQ multiplex PCR. Of 250,000 to 350,000 clones in the sample, 70% to 90% are singletons; the top ten hold under 7.5%. What was sequenced was peripheral blood. These receptor sequences come from a man aged 18 to 29 who had recovered from COVID-19.

A single count supports this clone. The V gene is TRBV13, the J gene TRBJ1-1; no definite D call. Germline V gene data show CDR1 as PRHDT and CDR2 as FYEKMQ (reference sequence). CDR3 length: 16 amino acids. Deletions cut 2 bases from V and 5 bases from J, with 18 bases between. The CDR3 DNA reads TGTGCCAGCAGCTTATCGATTCGGGATAGAGGGACTGAAGCTTTCTTT. This encodes CASSLSIRDRGTEAFF.

The V call is TRBV18, the J call TRBJ2-3, with a possible D match to TRBD1 (5 bases). Trimming stripped 3 bases from V and 3 bases from J, with 10 bases between. This CDR3 is built from 14 residues. CDR1 and CDR2 (germline): KGHSH, LQKENI. The CDR3 loop reads CASSPLRGTDTQYF. In DNA, the CDR3 is TGTGCCAGCTCACCTCTTAGGGGAACAGATACGCAGTATTTT.

This chain links TRBV7-8 with TRBJ1-2; 8 nucleotides line up with TRBD1. Germline V gives CDR1 SGHVS, CDR2 FQNEAQ. The CDR3 extends over 12 amino acids. V shed 5 bases, J shed 7 bases, and the junction held 3 bases outside the gene matches. CDR3 loop: CASSPDRVGYTF. The DNA for the CDR3 is TGTGCCAGCAGCCCGGACAGGGTTGGCTACACCTTC. Based on the CDR3 plus reference TRBV7-8 and TRBJ1-2, the full variable domain is GAGVSQSPRYKVAKRGQDVALRCDPISGHVSLFWYQQALGQGPEFLTYFQNEAQLDKSGLPSDRFFAERPEGSVSTLKIQRTQQEDSAVYLCASSPDRVGYTFGSGTRLTVV.

J is TRBJ2-7 and V is TRBV27; TRBD1 matches 7 bases. This CDR3 comprises 13 residues. In germline, CDR1 is MNHEY, CDR2 SMNVEV (reference sequence). V lost 10 bases, J lost 5 bases, and 11 bases stayed unmatched. The CDR3 loop is CATARQGVHEQYF. The CDR3 DNA reads TGTGCCACCGCTAGGCAGGGGGTACACGAGCAGTACTTC.

This clone has just a few counts. The rearrangement links TRBV11-2 to TRBJ2-7, with D tentatively TRBD2 (5 bases). Between the trimmed V and J ends, which lost 5 bases and 4 bases, there was a span of 12 bases. The CDR3 has 13 amino acids. Germline CDR1 is SGHAT and CDR2 is FQNNGV. CDR3: CASSPAGGYEQYF. Here the CDR3 DNA reads TGTGCCAGCAGCCCCGCTGGAGGTTACGAGCAGTACTTC.

The rearrangement joins TRBV5-1 to TRBJ1-3; TRBD1 agrees at 11 bases. CDR1 SGHRS and CDR2 YFSETQ come from the germline V gene. The CDR3 consists of 16 residues. Trimming removed 4 bases from V and 4 bases from J; junction bases left unmatched: 7. Here the CDR3 reads CASSNGQGARGNTIYF. As DNA, the CDR3 is TGCGCCAGCAGCAACGGACAGGGGGCGAGAGGAAACACCATATATTTT.

The rearrangement uses TRBV5-4 and TRBJ2-1; TRBD1 matches at 9 bases. Germline V gene lookup returns CDR1 SGHNT and CDR2 YYREEE (reference sequence). J was trimmed by 4 bases and V by 3 bases; bases with no gene match: 8. The CDR3 has 16 residues. CDR3 region: CASSWDPTGGYNEQFF. The CDR3 nucleotides are TGTGCCAGCAGCTGGGACCCGACAGGGGGGTACAATGAGCAGTTCTTC.

V usage is TRBV15 and J usage is TRBJ2-7; 7 nucleotides line up with TRBD2. Germline values: CDR1 LNHNV, CDR2 YYDKDF (reference sequence). The V segment lost 1 base and the J segment 2 bases; nucleotides outside the gene matches: 2. CDR3 length: 14 amino acids. CDR3 residues: CATSRATSTYEQYF. The CDR3 nucleotides read TGTGCCACCAGCAGAGCGACTAGCACCTACGAGCAGTACTTC.

This rearrangement joins TRBV9 to TRBJ1-1; D is perhaps TRBD1 (5 bases). This CDR3 region has 16 residues. Between the trimmed V and J ends, which lost 3 bases and 0 bases, there was a span of 15 bases. Germline V lookup: CDR1 SGDLS, CDR2 YYNGEE. The DNA for the CDR3 is TGTGCCAGCAGCGCCCAGTCGACGGGGGTGAACACTGAAGCTTTCTTT. Translation: CASSAQSTGVNTEAFF.

The CDR3 here is CASSQGFGANVLTF. In nucleotides, the CDR3 is TGTGCCAGCTCTCAGGGGTTTGGGGCCAACGTCCTGACTTTC. The chain is built from TRBV3-1 (or the pseudogene TRBV3-2) and TRBJ2-6, with D possibly being TRBD1 (6 bases). Germline-derived CDR1 and CDR2 are LGHDT and YNNKEL (reference sequence). This CDR3 is 14 amino acids long. Trimming left V 8 bases short and J 3 bases short, with 11 bases between.

The V and J genes are TRBV5-6 and TRBJ1-2; the D gene is possibly TRBD1 (5 bases). The CDR3 is made up of 13 amino acids. In germline, CDR1 is SGHDT, CDR2 YYEEEE. Trimming stripped 5 bases from V and 4 bases from J, with 12 bases between. The CDR3: CASSLWGPYGYTF. CDR3 coding DNA: TGTGCCAGCAGTCTCTGGGGCCCCTATGGCTACACCTTC.

This chain uses TRBV7-9 with TRBJ1-1; D possibly corresponds to TRBD1 (6 bases). CDR3 length: 17 residues. CDR1 and CDR2 (germline): SEHNR, FQNEAQ (reference sequence). V was clipped by 0 bases and J by 2 bases, with 16 bases between them. In DNA, the CDR3 is TGTGCCAGCAGCTTAGCACGTAATCCAGGGGTCAACACTGAAGCTTTCTTT. Translating it yields CASSLARNPGVNTEAFF.

The chain has TRBV27 and TRBJ1-2, with D uncertain. V gave up 2 bases and J gave up 2 bases, with 18 bases separating them. The CDR3 length is 17 residues. In germline, CDR1 is MNHEY, CDR2 SMNVEV (reference sequence). The CDR3 region is CASSLDAGVGLNYGYTF. In DNA form, the CDR3 reads TGTGCCAGCAGTTTAGACGCAGGCGTAGGCCTGAACTATGGCTACACCTTC.

This chain uses TRBV19 with TRBJ1-4; D might be TRBD1 (6 bases). CDR3 length: 15 amino acids. Per germline, CDR1 LNHDA and CDR2 SQIVND (reference sequence). V was cut by 3 bases and J by 7 bases, with 15 bases left in between. The chain's CDR3 is CASSIGWAGAEKLFF. CDR3 nucleotides: TGTGCCAGTAGTATCGGGTGGGCAGGGGCTGAAAAACTGTTTTTT.

V and J are TRBV5-1 and TRBJ2-7; 9 bases agree with TRBD2. J gave up 5 bases and V 5 bases, and 5 bases lay outside the gene matches. Germline V gives CDR1 SGHRS, CDR2 YFSETQ. The CDR3 is 13 residues long. In DNA, the CDR3 is TGCGCCAGCAGGGCGACTAGCGGTGACGAGCAGTACTTC. This gives the protein CASRATSGDEQYF.

The V gene is TRBV6-5, the J gene TRBJ2-1, with D uncertain. Per the germline V gene, CDR1 is MNHEY and CDR2 is SVGAGI. The CDR3 is 11 amino acids. The ends were cut back, 5 bases at V and 14 bases at J, with 13 bases in the middle. This chain's CDR3 is CASSPVAMEFF. CDR3 nucleotide sequence: TGTGCCAGCAGTCCTGTGGCCATGGAGTTCTTC.

The V and J genes are TRBV6-5 and TRBJ1-1; D is undetermined. The V end lost 5 bases, the J end lost 7 bases, and 17 bases lay between the germline ends. Per the germline V gene, CDR1 is MNHEY and CDR2 is SVGAGI. The CDR3 has 14 amino acids. CDR3 sequence reads: CASSPRTEGNEAFF. DNA for the CDR3: TGTGCCAGCAGTCCGAGGACGGAGGGCAATGAAGCTTTCTTT.

The rearrangement uses TRBV5-6 and TRBJ2-3; D is uncertain. V was shortened by 1 base and J by 5 bases, with 14 bases between the two germline ends. This CDR3 has 15 amino acids. CDR1 is SGHDT, CDR2 YYEEEE, per germline. CDR3 sequence: CASSLKLSRRDTQYF. Here the CDR3 DNA reads TGTGCCAGCAGCTTGAAGCTTTCGAGAAGAGATACGCAGTATTTT. Looking up the rest from reference TRBV5-6 and TRBJ2-3 gives the full variable domain: DAGVTQSPTHLIKTRGQQVTLRCSPKSGHDTVSWYQQALGQGPQFIFQYYEEEERQRGNFPDRFSGHQFPNYSSELNVNALLLGDSALYLCASSLKLSRRDTQYFGPGTRLTVL.

In its sample, this clone was seen once. The chain uses TRBV6-1 and TRBJ1-4; TRBD1 is a possible D gene (6 bases). The CDR3 spans 15 residues. V lost 1 base and J 2 bases, leaving 8 bases between the germline ends. In germline, CDR1 is MNHNS, CDR2 SASEGT. The CDR3 nucleotides read TGTGCCAGCAGTGAAGACAGGGTCACTAATGAAAAACTGTTTTTT. It codes for CASSEDRVTNEKLFF.

The V gene is TRBV2, the J gene TRBJ2-7, with 8 bases aligning to TRBD2. CDR3 length equals 14 residues. Germline V gene sequence: CDR1 SNHLY, CDR2 FYNNEI. Trimming took 2 bases from V and 3 from J; bases not matched to a gene: 3. CDR3 sequence reads: CASSELAGDYEQYF. DNA for the CDR3: TGTGCCAGCAGTGAACTAGCGGGTGACTACGAGCAGTACTTC.

V usage is TRBV7-9 and J usage is TRBJ2-7; the D gene is possibly TRBD1 (6 bases). The CDR3 has 15 amino acids. In germline, CDR1 is SEHNR, CDR2 FQNEAQ (reference sequence). The V and J ends lost 1 base and 3 bases respectively, with 13 bases between them. CDR3 bases: TGTGCCAGCAGCTTAGGGGCAGGGGTAGACTACGAGCAGTACTTC. This codes for CASSLGAGVDYEQYF.